The 6 T cell receptor beta chains listed next were all sequenced from one sample in a study of shared clonotypes between healthy human individuals. Profiled with immunoSEQ multiplex PCR; TCRdb holds only in-frame clones, not every one. Of 500,000 or so clones in the sample, about 96% were seen once. Material: naive CD4+ T cells sorted from blood. Subset here: CD45RA+ positively selected. The receptors here all came from a woman aged 30 to 39 in good health.

The chain links TRBV28 to TRBJ2-7, with 9 bases fitting TRBD1. With 6 bases clipped from V and 4 bases from J, the junction kept 7 bases outside the gene matches. The germline CDR1 and CDR2 sequences are MDHEN and SYDVKM. The CDR3 covers 14 residues. CDR3 region: CASRGQGEGYEQYF. The CDR3 DNA sequence: TGTGCCAGCAGGGGACAGGGAGAGGGGTACGAGCAGTACTTC. The complete variable domain, with remaining parts taken from reference TRBV28 and TRBJ2-7, reads DVKVTQSSRYLVKRTGEKVFLECVQDMDHENMFWYRQDPGLGLRLIYFSYDVKMKEKGDIPEGYSVSREKKERFSLILESASTNQTSMYLCASRGQGEGYEQYFGPGTRLTVT.

The rearrangement joins TRBV5-1 to TRBJ1-2; 10 bases are a match to TRBD1. The length of the CDR3 is 15 residues. The V segment lost 0 bases and the J segment 7 bases; nucleotides outside the gene matches: 6. CDR1 is SGHRS and CDR2 is YFSETQ in the germline V gene. Written as DNA, the CDR3 is TGCGCCAGCAGCTTGGGACAGGGGGCGGTCGGTGGCTACACCTTC. Protein: CASSLGQGAVGGYTF.

J is TRBJ1-4 and V is TRBV19; maybe TRBD1 (5 bases). V was shortened by 3 bases and J by 5 bases, with 13 bases between the two germline ends. The CDR3 spans 15 residues. Looked up from germline, CDR1 is LNHDA and CDR2 is SQIVND (reference sequence). The CDR3 nucleotides read TGTGCCAGTAGTATTGGGCAGGGCACCAATGAAAAACTGTTTTTT. This translates into CASSIGQGTNEKLFF. The entire variable domain, with the rest obtained from reference TRBV19 and TRBJ1-4, is as follows: DGGITQSPKYLFRKEGQNVTLSCEQNLNHDAMYWYRQDPGQGLRLIYYSQIVNDFQKGDIAEGYSVSREKKESFPLTVTSAQKNPTAFYLCASSIGQGTNEKLFFGSGTQLSVL.

This chain joins TRBV6-1 and TRBJ2-5; 7 bases are a match to TRBD2. Germline V gene lookup returns CDR1 MNHNS and CDR2 SASEGT. This CDR3 region has 13 residues. With V trimmed by 11 bases and J by 5 bases, 11 bases remained unmatched. The CDR3 DNA sequence: TGTGCCGCCATGAGCGCGGGAGCGGAGACCCAGTACTTC. Translated, it gives CAAMSAGAETQYF.

V and J are TRBV27 and TRBJ2-1; 10 bases are shared with TRBD2. Germline V gene sequence: CDR1 MNHEY, CDR2 SMNVEV (reference sequence). The V and J ends lost 0 bases and 13 bases, in that order; junction bases with no gene match: 12. This CDR3 has 16 amino acids. The CDR3 loop is CASSLSGPAGGGGQFF. The CDR3 DNA follows: TGTGCCAGCAGTTTATCGGGACCAGCGGGGGGGGGTGGACAGTTCTTC.

The genes are TRBV7-2 and TRBJ2-7; the match to TRBD2 covers 16 bases. In germline, CDR1 is SGHTA, CDR2 FQGNSA. The trim removed 5 bases at V and 5 bases at J, leaving 12 bases unmatched. This CDR3 region has 18 residues. The CDR3 region has the DNA TGTGCCAGCAGCCGGGGACTAGCGGGAGGGCCCTGGTTCCACGAGCAGTACTTC. It translates to CASSRGLAGGPWFHEQYF.